The T cell receptor beta chain under discussion was sequenced for a study of shared clonotypes between healthy human individuals. Study-wide points: Naive subsets usually exceeded memory subsets in estimated richness. Large sequencing depth failed to make sorted-subset sequencing complete, rarefaction showed.

In the study's own analysis: Filtering differed because ImmunoSEQ produced junction-only sequences that carried no quality scores. Measured with immunoSEQ multiplex PCR; TCRdb has only the in-frame clones, and not every one. V, J and clone size reflect that table, while D and trimming were determined from the DNA. The repertoire holds about 800,000 clones, with about 96% as singletons. Details on this clone: Its antigen is unidentified.

Naive CD8 cells lacked CD45RO, underwent positive selection for CCR7 and left out terminally differentiated effector memory CD45RA+ cells. The CDR3 totals 15 residues. V lost 5 bases to trimming and J lost 0 bases, with 10 bases between them. The germline CDR1 and CDR2 sequences are LNHDA and SQIVND (reference sequence). The sample was naive CD8+ T cells sorted from blood. V usage is TRBV19 and J usage is TRBJ2-2; unclear D gene. The clonotype was recovered from a man in his thirties or forties in good health. The CDR3 DNA sequence: TGTGCCAGTAGTGACTGGCTGCCGAACACCGGGGAGCTGTTTTTT. Amino acid sequence: CASSDWLPNTGELFF.